The present entry profiles one T cell receptor beta chain with its context. The target antigen is unknown. With 60 Vbeta and 13 Jbeta primers, the PCR was carried out. Only in-frame clones appear in the TCRdb table, and some are missing; sequencing was by immunoSEQ multiplex PCR. In total, the table holds about 110,000 clones. The sample belongs to a study of cytomegalovirus exposure and HLA in healthy donors. In the study overall: Unique TCRs from HLA-typed donors, around 79 million of them, were held in an early data release.

General study results and limits: Among TCR beta chains, those listed as cytomegalovirus-associated numbered about 160. Highly shared sequence variants in one cluster were likely a sequencing artifact. Most TCRs appeared rarely, but some public TCRs recurred in many donors.

V lost 4 bases and J 3 bases, leaving 15 bases between the germline ends. This CDR3 region has 15 residues. Germline V gene data show CDR1 as KGHSH and CDR2 as LQKENI. The source of this sequence is a man aged 45-65 years in good health and CMV-seronegative. Sequencing was done on a sample of PBMCs. The chain combines TRBV18 with TRBJ1-1, with D unclear. CDR3 protein: CASSLNIGFDTEAFF. The CDR3 DNA sequence: TGTGCCAGCTCACTTAACATTGGTTTCGACACTGAAGCTTTCTTT. Looking up the rest from reference TRBV18 and TRBJ1-1 gives the full variable domain: NAGVMQNPRHLVRRRGQEARLRCSPMKGHSHVYWYRQLPEEGLKFMVYLQKENIIDESGMPKERFSAEFPKEGPSILRIQQVVRGDSAAYFCASSLNIGFDTEAFFGQGTRLTVV.